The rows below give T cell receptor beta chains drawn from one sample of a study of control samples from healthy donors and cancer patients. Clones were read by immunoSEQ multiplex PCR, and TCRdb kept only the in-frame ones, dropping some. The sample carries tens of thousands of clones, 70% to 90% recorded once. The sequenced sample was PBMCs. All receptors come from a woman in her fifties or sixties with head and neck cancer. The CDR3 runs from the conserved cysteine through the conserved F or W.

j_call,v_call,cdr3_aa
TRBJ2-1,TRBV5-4,CASSDIGTSGRDRNEQFF
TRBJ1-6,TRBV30,CAWSATGGDSPLHF
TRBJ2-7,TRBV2,CASNGQGEYYEQYF
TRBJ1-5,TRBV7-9,CASSFTTGPGQPQHF
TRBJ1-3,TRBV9,CASSVEGGPRNTIYF
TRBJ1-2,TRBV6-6,CASSADRLPRIWGYTF
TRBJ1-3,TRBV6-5,CASNQGASSGNTIYF
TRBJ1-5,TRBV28,CASSLPPRVRSNQPQHF
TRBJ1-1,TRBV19,CASSQAGGVTEAFF
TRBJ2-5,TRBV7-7,CASSPDRGQETQYF